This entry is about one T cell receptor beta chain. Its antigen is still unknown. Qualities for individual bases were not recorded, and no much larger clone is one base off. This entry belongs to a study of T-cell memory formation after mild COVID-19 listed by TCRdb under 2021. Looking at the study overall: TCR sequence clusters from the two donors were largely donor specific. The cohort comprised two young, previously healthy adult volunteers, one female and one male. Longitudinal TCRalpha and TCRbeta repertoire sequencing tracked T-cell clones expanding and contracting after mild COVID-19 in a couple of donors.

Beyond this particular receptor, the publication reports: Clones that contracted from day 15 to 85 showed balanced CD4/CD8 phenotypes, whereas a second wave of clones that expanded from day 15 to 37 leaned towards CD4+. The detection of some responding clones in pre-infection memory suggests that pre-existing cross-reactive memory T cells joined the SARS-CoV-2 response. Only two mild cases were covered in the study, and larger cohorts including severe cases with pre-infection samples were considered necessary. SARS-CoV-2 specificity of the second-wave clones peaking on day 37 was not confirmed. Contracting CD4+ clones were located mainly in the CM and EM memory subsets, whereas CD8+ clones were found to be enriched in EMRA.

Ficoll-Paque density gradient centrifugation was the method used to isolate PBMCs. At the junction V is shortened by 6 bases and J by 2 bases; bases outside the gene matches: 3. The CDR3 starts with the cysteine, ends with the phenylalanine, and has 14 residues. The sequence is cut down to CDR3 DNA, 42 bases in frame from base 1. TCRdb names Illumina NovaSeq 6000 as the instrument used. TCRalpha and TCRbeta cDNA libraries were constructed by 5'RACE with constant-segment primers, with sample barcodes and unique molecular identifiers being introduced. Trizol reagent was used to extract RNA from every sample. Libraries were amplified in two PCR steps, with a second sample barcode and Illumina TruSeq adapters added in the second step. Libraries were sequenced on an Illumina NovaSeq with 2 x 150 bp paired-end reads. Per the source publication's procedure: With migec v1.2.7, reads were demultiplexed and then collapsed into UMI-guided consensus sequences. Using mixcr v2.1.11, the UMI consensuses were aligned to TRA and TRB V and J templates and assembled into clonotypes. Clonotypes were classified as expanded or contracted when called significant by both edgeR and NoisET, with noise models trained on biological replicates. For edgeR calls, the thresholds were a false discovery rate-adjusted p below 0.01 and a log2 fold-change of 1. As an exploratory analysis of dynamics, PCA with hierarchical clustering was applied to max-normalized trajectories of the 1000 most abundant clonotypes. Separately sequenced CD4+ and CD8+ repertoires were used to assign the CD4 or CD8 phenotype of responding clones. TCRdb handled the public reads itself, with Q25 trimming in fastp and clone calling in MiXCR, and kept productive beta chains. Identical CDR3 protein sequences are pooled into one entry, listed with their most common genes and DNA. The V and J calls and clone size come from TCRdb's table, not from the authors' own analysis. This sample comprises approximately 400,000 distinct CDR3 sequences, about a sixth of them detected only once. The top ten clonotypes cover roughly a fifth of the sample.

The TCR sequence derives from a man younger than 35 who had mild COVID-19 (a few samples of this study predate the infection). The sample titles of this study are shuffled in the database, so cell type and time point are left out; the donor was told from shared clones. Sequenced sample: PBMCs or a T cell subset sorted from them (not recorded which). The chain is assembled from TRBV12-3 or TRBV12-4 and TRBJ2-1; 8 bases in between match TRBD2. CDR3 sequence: CASRVAGTYNEQFF. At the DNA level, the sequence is TGTGCCAGCAGGGTAGCGGGGACCTACAATGAGCAGTTCTTC.